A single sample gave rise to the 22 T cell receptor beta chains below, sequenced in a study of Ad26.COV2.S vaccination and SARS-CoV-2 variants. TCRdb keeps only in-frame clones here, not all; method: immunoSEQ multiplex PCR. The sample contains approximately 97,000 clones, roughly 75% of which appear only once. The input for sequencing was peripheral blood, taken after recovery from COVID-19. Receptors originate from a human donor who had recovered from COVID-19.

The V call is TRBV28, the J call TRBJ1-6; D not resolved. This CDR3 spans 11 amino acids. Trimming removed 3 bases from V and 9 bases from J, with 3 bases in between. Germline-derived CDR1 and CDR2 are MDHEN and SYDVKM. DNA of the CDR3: TGTGCCAGCAGTTTTAGTTCACCCCTCCACTTT. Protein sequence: CASSFSSPLHF.

DNA of the CDR3: TGTGCCAGCAGCCTAGCTAGCGTAAACCAAGAGACCCAGTACTTC. It yields the protein CASSLASVNQETQYF. V usage is TRBV6-5 and J usage is TRBJ2-5; TRBD2 is a possible D gene (6 bases). Trimming took 6 bases from V and 0 from J, leaving 14 bases between them. The CDR3 is 15 amino acids. Germline V gene lookup returns CDR1 MNHEY and CDR2 SVGAGI.

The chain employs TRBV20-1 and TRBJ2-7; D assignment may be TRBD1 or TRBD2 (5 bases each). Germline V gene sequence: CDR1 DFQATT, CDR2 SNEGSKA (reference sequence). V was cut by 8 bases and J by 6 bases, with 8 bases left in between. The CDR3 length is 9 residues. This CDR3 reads CSWDGEQYF. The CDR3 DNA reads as TGCAGTTGGGACGGCGAGCAGTACTTC.

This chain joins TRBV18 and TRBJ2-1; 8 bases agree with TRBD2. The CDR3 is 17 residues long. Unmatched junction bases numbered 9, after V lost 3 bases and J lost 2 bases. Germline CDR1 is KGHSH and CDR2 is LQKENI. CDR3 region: CASSPGGGPDPYNEQFF. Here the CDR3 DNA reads TGTGCCAGCTCACCGGGCGGGGGGCCGGACCCCTACAATGAGCAGTTCTTC. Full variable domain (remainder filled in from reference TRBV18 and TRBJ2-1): NAGVMQNPRHLVRRRGQEARLRCSPMKGHSHVYWYRQLPEEGLKFMVYLQKENIIDESGMPKERFSAEFPKEGPSILRIQQVVRGDSAAYFCASSPGGGPDPYNEQFFGPGTRLTVL.

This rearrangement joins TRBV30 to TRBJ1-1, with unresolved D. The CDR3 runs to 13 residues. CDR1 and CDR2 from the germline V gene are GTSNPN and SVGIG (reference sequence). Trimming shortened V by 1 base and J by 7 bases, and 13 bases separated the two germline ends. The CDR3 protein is CAWSAHKNGEAFF. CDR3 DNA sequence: TGTGCCTGGAGTGCACATAAGAACGGTGAAGCTTTCTTT.

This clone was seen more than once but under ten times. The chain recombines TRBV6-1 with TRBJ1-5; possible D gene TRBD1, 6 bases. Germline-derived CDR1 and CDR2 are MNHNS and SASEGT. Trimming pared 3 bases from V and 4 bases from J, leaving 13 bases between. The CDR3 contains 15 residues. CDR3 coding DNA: TGTGCCAGCAGTGATCACGGACAGCAAAATCAGCCCCAGCATTTT. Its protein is CASSDHGQQNQPQHF.

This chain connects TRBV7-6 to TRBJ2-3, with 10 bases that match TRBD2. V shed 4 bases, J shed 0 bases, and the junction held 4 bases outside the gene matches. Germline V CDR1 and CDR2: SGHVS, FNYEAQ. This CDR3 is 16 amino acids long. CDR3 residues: CASSYSGGSSTDTQYF. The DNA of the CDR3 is TGTGCCAGCAGCTATAGCGGGGGGTCTAGCACAGATACGCAGTATTTT.

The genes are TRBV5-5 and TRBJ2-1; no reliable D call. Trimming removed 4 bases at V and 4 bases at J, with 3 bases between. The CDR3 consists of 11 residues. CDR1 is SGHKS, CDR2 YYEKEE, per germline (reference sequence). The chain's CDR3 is CASSLYNEQFF. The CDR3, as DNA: TGTGCCAGCAGCCTATACAATGAGCAGTTCTTC.

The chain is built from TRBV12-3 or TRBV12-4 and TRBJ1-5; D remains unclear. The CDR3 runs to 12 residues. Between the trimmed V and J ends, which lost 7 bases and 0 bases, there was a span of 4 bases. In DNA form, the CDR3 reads TGTGCCAGCAAACTTAGCAATCAGCCCCAGCATTTT. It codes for CASKLSNQPQHF.

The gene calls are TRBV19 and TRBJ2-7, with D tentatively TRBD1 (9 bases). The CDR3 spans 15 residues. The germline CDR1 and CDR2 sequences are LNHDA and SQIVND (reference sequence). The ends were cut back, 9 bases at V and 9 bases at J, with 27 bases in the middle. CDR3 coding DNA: TGTGCCAGCAGCCGAGGGGGACAGGGACTAGTGGGGCAGTACTTC. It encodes CASSRGGQGLVGQYF. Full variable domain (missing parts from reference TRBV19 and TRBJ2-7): DGGITQSPKYLFRKEGQNVTLSCEQNLNHDAMYWYRQDPGQGLRLIYYSQIVNDFQKGDIAEGYSVSREKKESFPLTVTSAQKNPTAFYLCASSRGGQGLVGQYFGPGTRLTVT.

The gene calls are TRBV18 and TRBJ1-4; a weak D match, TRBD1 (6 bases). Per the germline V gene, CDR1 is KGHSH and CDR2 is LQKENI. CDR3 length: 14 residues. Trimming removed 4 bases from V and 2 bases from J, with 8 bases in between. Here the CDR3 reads CASSRGLTNEKLFF. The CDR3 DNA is TGTGCCAGCTCACGGGGGCTGACTAATGAAAAACTGTTTTTT. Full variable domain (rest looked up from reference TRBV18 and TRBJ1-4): NAGVMQNPRHLVRRRGQEARLRCSPMKGHSHVYWYRQLPEEGLKFMVYLQKENIIDESGMPKERFSAEFPKEGPSILRIQQVVRGDSAAYFCASSRGLTNEKLFFGSGTQLSVL.

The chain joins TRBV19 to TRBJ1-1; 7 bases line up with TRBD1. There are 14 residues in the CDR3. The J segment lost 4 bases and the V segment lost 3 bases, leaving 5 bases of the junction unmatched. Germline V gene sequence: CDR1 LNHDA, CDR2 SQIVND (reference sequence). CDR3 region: CASSMIRGGTEAFF. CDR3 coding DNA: TGTGCCAGTAGTATGATCAGGGGGGGCACTGAAGCTTTCTTT.

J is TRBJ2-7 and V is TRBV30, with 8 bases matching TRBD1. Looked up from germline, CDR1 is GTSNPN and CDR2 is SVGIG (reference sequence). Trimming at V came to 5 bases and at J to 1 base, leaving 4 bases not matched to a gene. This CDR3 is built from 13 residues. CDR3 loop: CAWSGGLSYEQYF. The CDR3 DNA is TGTGCCTGGTCAGGGGGCCTATCCTACGAGCAGTACTTC.

CDR3 sequence: CASSRDADTQYF. DNA of the CDR3: TGTGCCAGCAGCCGCGACGCAGATACGCAGTATTTT. This rearrangement joins TRBV5-6 to TRBJ2-3; D is unresolved. The CDR3 is made up of 12 amino acids. Germline CDR1 reads SGHDT; CDR2 reads YYEEEE. The V end was cut by 4 bases, the J end by 4 bases, with 7 bases between.

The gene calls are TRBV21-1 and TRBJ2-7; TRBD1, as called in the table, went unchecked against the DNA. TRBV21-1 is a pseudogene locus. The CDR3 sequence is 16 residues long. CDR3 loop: CASSSPGQGAFYEQYF. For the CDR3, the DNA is TGTGCCAGCAGCTCCCCGGGACAGGGGGCTTTCTACGAGCAGTACTTC.

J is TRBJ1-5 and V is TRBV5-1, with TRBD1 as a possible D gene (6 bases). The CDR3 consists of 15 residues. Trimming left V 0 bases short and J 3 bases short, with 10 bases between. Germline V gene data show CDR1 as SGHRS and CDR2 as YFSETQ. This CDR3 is CASSLDPGDNQPQHF. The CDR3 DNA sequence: TGCGCCAGCAGCTTGGATCCAGGGGACAATCAGCCCCAGCATTTT.

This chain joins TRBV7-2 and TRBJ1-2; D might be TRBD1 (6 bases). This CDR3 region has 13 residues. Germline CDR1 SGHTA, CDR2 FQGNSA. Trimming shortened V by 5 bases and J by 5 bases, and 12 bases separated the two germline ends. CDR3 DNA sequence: TGTGCCAGCAGCAAACAGGGAGGGTATGGCTACACCTTC. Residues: CASSKQGGYGYTF.

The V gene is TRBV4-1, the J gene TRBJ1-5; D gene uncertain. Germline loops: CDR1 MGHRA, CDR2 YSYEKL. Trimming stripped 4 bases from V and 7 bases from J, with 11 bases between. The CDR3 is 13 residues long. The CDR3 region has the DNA TGCGCCAGCAGCCCCCAGGTGGGACAGCCCCAGCATTTT. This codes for CASSPQVGQPQHF.

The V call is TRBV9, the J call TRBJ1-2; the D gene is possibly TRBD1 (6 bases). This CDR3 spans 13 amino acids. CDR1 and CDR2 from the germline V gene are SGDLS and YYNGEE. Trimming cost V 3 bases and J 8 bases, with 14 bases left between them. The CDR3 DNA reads TGTGCCAGCAGCGCGACAGGCGGTATCGGCTACACCTTC. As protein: CASSATGGIGYTF.

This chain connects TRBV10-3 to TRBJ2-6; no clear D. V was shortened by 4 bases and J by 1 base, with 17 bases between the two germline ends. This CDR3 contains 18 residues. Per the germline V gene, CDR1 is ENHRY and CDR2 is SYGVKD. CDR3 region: CAISVQAAVRSGANVLTF. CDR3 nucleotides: TGTGCCATCAGTGTCCAGGCCGCAGTTAGATCTGGGGCCAACGTCCTGACTTTC.

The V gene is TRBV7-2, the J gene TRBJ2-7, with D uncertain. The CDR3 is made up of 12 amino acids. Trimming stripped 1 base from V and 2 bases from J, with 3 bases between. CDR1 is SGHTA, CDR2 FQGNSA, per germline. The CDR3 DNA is TGTGCCAGCAGCTTAGGTACCTACGAGCAGTACTTC. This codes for CASSLGTYEQYF.

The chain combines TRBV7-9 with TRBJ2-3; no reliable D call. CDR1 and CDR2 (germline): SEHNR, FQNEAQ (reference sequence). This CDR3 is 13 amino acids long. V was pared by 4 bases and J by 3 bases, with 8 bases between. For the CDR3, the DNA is TGTGCCAGCAGCTCCCGGGTAACAGATACGCAGTATTTT. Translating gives CASSSRVTDTQYF.